This T cell receptor (beta chain) is from a study of Graves' ophthalmopathy and Graves' hyperthyroidism. Overall study results and limits: The authors also found most expanded thyroid clonotypes above 0.001 frequency in blood. The model's prediction of ophthalmopathy progression had roughly 70% sensitivity and 72% to 85% specificity.

Amplification from RNA transcripts yielded the TCR beta CDR3 regions. Second-round multiplex PCR came after first-round RT-PCR with HTBI primers. TCRdb ran MiXCR on the multiplex PCR reads and lists one entry per CDR3 protein. The sample carries 600,000 to 700,000 distinct CDR3 sequences, about two fifths recorded once. Looked up from germline, CDR1 is SQVTM and CDR2 is ANQGSEA. CDR3 length equals 11 residues. Trimming took off 3 bases at V and 7 bases at J, with 9 bases between the two ends. In its sample, this clonotype was seen a few times. Antigen: not known. In donors with ophthalmopathy, activity was moderate-to-severe, with CAS ≥3, NOSPECS ≥4 and duration under 3 months. The PBMCs had their origin in roughly 9.4 ml of fresh peripheral blood.

The receptor's source is an adult man with Graves' ophthalmopathy. What was sequenced was peripheral blood. V gene TRBV29-1 combines with J gene TRBJ2-5; TRBD2 is a possible D gene (7 bases). In DNA form, the CDR3 reads TGCAGCGTTGATAGGGGGGGGACCCAGTACTTC. This gives the protein CSVDRGGTQYF.